This T cell receptor beta chain is drawn from a study of blood T cell repertoires in COVID-19. Study-wide context: There were acute and convalescent COVID-19 samples, and they came from the United States, Italy and Spain.

In the source study's methods: Estimation of nucleated cell counts relied on the amplification of reference gene primers. Generated by immunoSEQ multiplex PCR, the TCRdb table keeps only in-frame clones and is missing some. That table supplies the V and J calls and clone size; D and trimming were determined from the DNA. The sample records 200,000 to 300,000 clones, around 86% being singletons. The junction had 4 bases not matched to a gene; V was cut back by 1 base and J by 11 bases. CDR3 length equals 13 residues. The germline gives CDR1 SGHRS, CDR2 YFSETQ. Sequencing was carried out using peripheral blood. The gene calls are TRBV5-1 and TRBJ2-1; 9 bases align to TRBD2. The source of this sequence is a woman in her 30s who had recovered from COVID-19. The chain's CDR3 is CASSLLLAGQQFF. For the CDR3, the DNA is TGCGCCAGCAGCTTGTTGCTAGCGGGACAGCAGTTCTTC.